Listed below are T cell receptor beta chains from one sample, sequenced in a study of blood T cell repertoires in COVID-19. Assay used: immunoSEQ multiplex PCR; TCRdb lists only in-frame clones, some missing. This table has about 94,000 clones, roughly 70% appearing once. The sample was peripheral blood. The receptors were gathered from a man aged 70-80 years with COVID-19, enrolled during active disease. CDR3s include the opening cysteine and the closing phenylalanine or tryptophan. The order of the fields is clone size, V gene, CDR3 protein. Only part of the rows carry a size: once, few, many, or a class if the clone is expanded.

>-|TRBV7-3
CASSLRASGAGELFF
>-|TRBV28
CASSLPPWTGARNQPQHF
>-|TRBV10-3
CAISDKVSGNIQYF
>-|TRBV19
CASSIGRGGSYTF
>-|TRBV29-1
CSVEGPEKLFF
>-|TRBV19
CASSIAVGLGLAEYNEQFF
>-|TRBV16
CASSLATGTYGYTF
>-|TRBV29-1
CSVDSGGTDTQYF
>-|TRBV19
CASSIGNRGIYEQYF
>-|TRBV5-1
CASSSKPAYEQYF
>-|TRBV5-6
CASSLEVDRTKDGELFF
>-|TRBV4-1
CASSQEFVAGAIYEQYF
>-|TRBV7-2
CASSPNRFNKLFF
>-|TRBV13
CASSLVSGGYGYTF
>once|TRBV28
CASSSGGFVNSPLHF
>few|TRBV6-2/TRBV6-3
CASSQDASVGLYEQYF
>medium-sized|TRBV27
CASSRRGHEQYF
>-|TRBV7-3
CASSLSPRETQYF
>-|TRBV11-2
CASSLDPGQAYSYNSPLHF
>-|TRBV3-1/TRBV3-2
CASSQDLTGPRTTLHF
>-|TRBV28
CASKDRTYEQYF
>-|TRBV5-1
CASSSRDRDLYSYEQYF
>-|TRBV2
CASMGSANTGELFF
>-|TRBV29-1
CSVEGGAHRTDTQYF
>-|TRBV29-1
CSADLSSGQETQYF
>-|TRBV19
CASSPGQGSSGANVLTF
>-|TRBV10-3
CAAAGTANTEAFF
>-|TRBV6-2/TRBV6-3
CASSQQGFGEQYF
>-|TRBV10-2
CASSPGLAEGPYNEQFF
>-|TRBV2
CASSEERRTGELFF
>-|TRBV5-4
CASSGKTGPLSYEQYF
>-|TRBV11-2
CASSLAGTAGYNEQFF
>-|TRBV7-9
CASSLVGGTSYNEQFF
>-|TRBV29-1
CSVGLAAETQYF
>-|TRBV7-9
CASSPRGLAGADTQYF
>-|TRBV11-2
CASSLLNTEAFF
>-|TRBV27
CASISRSAGEQYF
>few|TRBV9
CASSARTQGKPNTGELFF
>-|TRBV19
CASSASGGGGGSDTQYF
>-|TRBV19
CASSILQGANTEAFF
>-|TRBV21-1
CASPRAAGDYNQPQHF
>-|TRBV5-1
CASSLDSKEKLFF
>-|TRBV7-2
CASSLGGVHSNQPQHF
>-|TRBV11-2
CASRARDRGDTIYF
>-|TRBV4-1
CASSLRDSYNEQYF
>-|TRBV27
CASSNYQTGLSQPQHF
>-|TRBV5-1
CASSPRTSGSTDTQYF
>-|TRBV7-2
CASSLGGLAGSETQYF
>-|TRBV28
CASSLRGPGGRQDTQYF
>-|TRBV9
CASSEQGASYNEQFF
>-|TRBV6-2/TRBV6-3
CASSRMTGNEQYF
>-|TRBV4-1
CASSPTGTPPGTDTQYF
>many|TRBV19
CASKLASHTGELFF
>-|TRBV7-3
CASSPGLAGAGNIQYF
>-|TRBV7-2
CASSLALVGGTYNEQFF
>-|TRBV30
CAWIGTDMNTEAFF
>-|TRBV9
CASSVDSYNEQFF
>-|TRBV9
CASSLSGQGNEKLFF
>-|TRBV27
CASRLGQGNQPQHF